These 22 T cell receptor beta chains were all obtained from the same sample, sequenced in a study of OX40 agonist ivuxolimab in advanced cancers. TCRdb keeps only in-frame clones here, not all; method: immunoSEQ multiplex PCR. The profile covers more than 35,000 clones, with over 60% appearing a single time and about 8.8% taken by the ten largest. The material was CD4+ or CD8+ T cells sorted from blood, obtained in a trial of the OX40 agonist ivuxolimab. The receptor set was obtained from an adult with an advanced solid tumor such as melanoma, head and neck, liver or kidney cancer.

The V call is TRBV18, the J call TRBJ1-2, with a tentative D call TRBD1 (5 bases). The germline CDR1 and CDR2 sequences are KGHSH and LQKENI. This CDR3 is 12 amino acids long. Trimming removed 3 bases at V and 14 bases at J, with 16 bases between. The CDR3 region is CASSPSTALGTF. Here the CDR3 DNA reads TGTGCCAGCTCACCTTCGACAGCCTTGGGGACCTTC.

The V call is TRBV7-9, the J call TRBJ1-3, with D perhaps matching TRBD1 (6 bases). Germline CDR1 reads SEHNR; CDR2 reads FQNEAQ (reference sequence). Trimming removed 6 bases at V and 0 bases at J, with 15 bases between. This CDR3 spans 16 amino acids. This CDR3 is CASRPRQESSGNTIYF. In DNA, the CDR3 is TGTGCCAGCAGGCCAAGACAGGAGAGCTCTGGAAACACCATATATTTT.

V usage is TRBV4-1 and J usage is TRBJ1-1; D ambiguous. The CDR3 spans 14 residues. V lost 0 bases and J lost 6, with 11 bases in between. The germline V gene encodes CDR1 MGHRA and CDR2 YSYEKL. The CDR3 reads CASSQDRWGSEAFF. Here the CDR3 DNA reads TGCGCCAGCAGCCAAGATCGGTGGGGATCTGAAGCTTTCTTT.

The chain carries TRBV7-9 and TRBJ2-1; D is unclear. This CDR3 is built from 14 residues. V shed 3 bases and J shed 1 base, with 7 bases lying between them. Germline assignment: CDR1 SEHNR and CDR2 FQNEAQ (reference sequence). The DNA for the CDR3 is TGTGCCAGCAGCTTCCCGCAGTCCTACAATGAGCAGTTCTTC. Residues: CASSFPQSYNEQFF.

The V gene is TRBV12-1, the J gene TRBJ2-7; TRBD2 is the table's D call and was not checked against the DNA. TRBV12-1 is recorded as a pseudogene. The CDR3 has 17 amino acids. The CDR3 reads CASSHTRGGSCIHEQYF. The CDR3 DNA reads TGTGCCAGCAGCCACACCCGGGGGGGTTCGTGTATCCACGAGCAGTACTTC.

This clone was observed a handful of times. The chain couples TRBV11-2 to TRBJ2-7; tentatively, D is TRBD2 (5 bases). Per the germline V gene, CDR1 is SGHAT and CDR2 is FQNNGV. The V end was cut by 5 bases, the J end by 0 bases, with 14 bases between. This CDR3 contains 15 residues. DNA of the CDR3: TGTGCCAGCAGCCCCTTCTCTGGGAGCTCCTACGAGCAGTACTTC. Its protein product is CASSPFSGSSYEQYF. Full variable domain (rest looked up from reference TRBV11-2 and TRBJ2-7): EAGVAQSPRYKIIEKRQSVAFWCNPISGHATLYWYQQILGQGPKLLIQFQNNGVVDDSQLPKDRFSAERLKGVDSTLKIQPAKLEDSAVYLCASSPFSGSSYEQYFGPGTRLTVT.

The chain carries TRBV9 and TRBJ2-3; the match to TRBD2 covers 8 bases. Germline CDR1 SGDLS, CDR2 YYNGEE. This CDR3 contains 16 residues. The J segment lost 2 bases and the V segment lost 3 bases, leaving 8 bases of the junction unmatched. The CDR3 region has the DNA TGTGCCAGCAGCGAGGGTACTAGCGGTCTCACAGATACGCAGTATTTT. Protein sequence: CASSEGTSGLTDTQYF. The full variable domain, completed using reference TRBV9 and TRBJ2-3, is DSGVTQTPKHLITATGQRVTLRCSPRSGDLSVYWYQQSLDQGLQFLIQYYNGEERAKGNILERFSAQQFPDLHSELNLSSLELGDSALYFCASSEGTSGLTDTQYFGPGTRLTVL.

This chain uses TRBV7-3 with TRBJ2-3; D unresolved. Trimming shortened V by 5 bases and J by 6 bases, and 15 bases separated the two germline ends. Germline-derived CDR1 and CDR2 are SGHTA and FQGTGA. The CDR3 has 14 amino acids. The CDR3 here is CASSHLERHDTQYF. CDR3 in DNA: TGTGCCAGCAGCCACCTGGAGCGCCACGATACGCAGTATTTT. The whole variable domain, remainder taken from reference TRBV7-3 and TRBJ2-3, is GAGVSQTPSNKVTEKGKYVELRCDPISGHTALYWYRQSLGQGPEFLIYFQGTGAADDSGLPNDRFFAVRPEGSVSTLKIQRTERGDSAVYLCASSHLERHDTQYFGPGTRLTVL.

The genes are TRBV7-5 and TRBJ2-1; the D call in the table, TRBD1, was not verified against the DNA. TRBV7-5 is annotated as a pseudogene. This CDR3 contains 20 residues. CDR3 in DNA: TGTGTCAGAAGCTTAGGGGGCAAGCATTCCGCTCGCCTACACTACAATGAGCAGTTCTTC. Residues: CVRSLGGKHSARLHYNEQFF.

The chain recombines TRBV5-1 with TRBJ2-7; 7 nucleotides align to TRBD1. The CDR3 spans 14 residues. J lost 5 bases, V lost 3 bases, and 8 bases had no gene match. Germline CDR1 reads SGHRS; CDR2 reads YFSETQ. CDR3 sequence: CASSSGTARHEQYF. For the CDR3, the DNA is TGCGCCAGCAGCTCGGGGACAGCCCGTCACGAGCAGTACTTC.

This rearrangement joins TRBV27 to TRBJ2-4; D uncertain. Germline V gene data show CDR1 as MNHEY and CDR2 as SMNVEV (reference sequence). The V gene lost 2 bases and the J gene lost 9 bases, with 11 bases spanning the gap. The CDR3 totals 13 residues. CDR3 in amino acids: CASSLRADTIQYF. CDR3 sequence (DNA): TGTGCCAGCAGTTTACGGGCAGATACCATTCAGTACTTC.

The rearrangement joins TRBV11-1 to TRBJ2-1, with D possibly TRBD2 on 6 matching bases. Per the germline V gene, CDR1 is SGHAT and CDR2 is FQDESV (reference sequence). The V end was cut by 5 bases, the J end by 6 bases, with 14 bases between. This CDR3 has 14 amino acids. The CDR3 nucleotides read TGTGCCAGCAGCACCCGGGGCGGGGTCAATGAGCAGTTCTTC. Amino acid sequence: CASSTRGGVNEQFF.

V and J are TRBV7-7 and TRBJ2-1, with 13 bases aligning to TRBD2. With 4 bases clipped from V and 6 bases from J, the junction kept 3 bases outside the gene matches. CDR1 is SSHAT and CDR2 is FNYEAQ in the germline V gene (reference sequence). This CDR3 is 15 amino acids long. This CDR3 reads CASSSGLAGINEQFF. Written as DNA, the CDR3 is TGTGCCAGCAGCTCGGGACTAGCGGGGATCAATGAGCAGTTCTTC.

V gene TRBV18 combines with J gene TRBJ1-1; a possible D gene is TRBD1 (6 bases). This CDR3 comprises 17 residues. Germline V lookup: CDR1 KGHSH, CDR2 LQKENI. Trimming pared 6 bases from V and 0 bases from J, leaving 20 bases between. DNA for the CDR3: TGTGCCAGCTCGCCGGCCCTTCAGGGGCGGGTGAACACTGAAGCTTTCTTT. Translating gives CASSPALQGRVNTEAFF.

This rearrangement joins TRBV6-6 to TRBJ2-5; D gene ambiguous. Trimming removed 6 bases at V and 1 base at J, with 9 bases between. CDR1 is MNHNY and CDR2 is SVGAGI in the germline V gene (reference sequence). This CDR3 spans 13 amino acids. CDR3 protein: CASRGQIQETQYF. The CDR3 DNA sequence: TGTGCCAGCAGAGGGCAGATCCAAGAGACCCAGTACTTC.

The CDR3 sequence is CASSLALAGRSNNEQFF. For the CDR3, the DNA is TGCGCCAGCAGCTTGGCACTAGCGGGAAGGTCTAACAATGAGCAGTTCTTC. The chain combines TRBV5-1 with TRBJ2-1, with 10 positions matching TRBD2. The V and J ends lost 0 bases and 5 bases, in that order; junction bases with no gene match: 8. The germline V gene has CDR1 SGHRS and CDR2 YFSETQ. The CDR3 has 17 amino acids. The whole variable domain, remainder taken from reference TRBV5-1 and TRBJ2-1, is KAGVTQTPRYLIKTRGQQVTLSCSPISGHRSVSWYQQTPGQGLQFLFEYFSETQRNKGNFPGRFSGRQFSNSRSEMNVSTLELGDSALYLCASSLALAGRSNNEQFFGPGTRLTVL.

V usage is TRBV6-5 and J usage is TRBJ2-7; 8 bases map to TRBD2. Germline assignment: CDR1 MNHEY and CDR2 SVGAGI. Losses at the gene ends were 7 bases for V and 2 bases for J; bases not matched to a gene: 10. This CDR3 has 15 amino acids. The CDR3 loop reads CASTNGGGGTYEQYF. Written as DNA, the CDR3 is TGTGCCAGCACCAACGGAGGCGGGGGGACCTACGAGCAGTACTTC.

V is TRBV27 and J is TRBJ2-7; D could derive from TRBD1 or TRBD2 (6 bases each). In germline, CDR1 is MNHEY, CDR2 SMNVEV (reference sequence). This CDR3 spans 15 amino acids. Trimming took 0 bases from V and 4 from J, leaving 13 bases between them. The CDR3 DNA is TGTGCCAGCAGTTTATCGAGCACAGGGAGGTACGAGCAGTACTTC. Protein: CASSLSSTGRYEQYF.

This clone was observed a single time. The genes are TRBV19 and TRBJ1-4, with unresolved D. The CDR3 runs 14 residues. V was trimmed by 1 base and J by 5 bases, leaving 8 bases between them. From germline, CDR1 is LNHDA and CDR2 SQIVND (reference sequence). The CDR3 coding sequence is TGTGCCAGTAGTATAGTAGGCGGGAATGAAAAACTGTTTTTT. As protein: CASSIVGGNEKLFF. Together with reference TRBV19 and TRBJ1-4, the CDR3 gives the full variable domain: DGGITQSPKYLFRKEGQNVTLSCEQNLNHDAMYWYRQDPGQGLRLIYYSQIVNDFQKGDIAEGYSVSREKKESFPLTVTSAQKNPTAFYLCASSIVGGNEKLFFGSGTQLSVL.

The chain joins TRBV5-6 to TRBJ1-6, with TRBD1 identical over 7 bases. The CDR3 consists of 15 residues. V lost 4 bases to trimming and J lost 9 bases; unmatched junction nucleotides: 10. Germline CDR1 is SGHDT and CDR2 is YYEEEE. The CDR3 nucleotides read TGTGCCAGCAGCGTGACAGGGAGGTTCGGTTCACCCCTCCACTTT. It codes for CASSVTGRFGSPLHF.

The table lists this clone with a few counts. The chain couples TRBV19 to TRBJ1-1, with D tentatively TRBD1 (5 bases). V was trimmed by 4 bases and J by 0 bases, leaving 9 bases between them. Per the germline V gene, CDR1 is LNHDA and CDR2 is SQIVND (reference sequence). The CDR3 is 14 residues long. The DNA of the CDR3 is TGTGCCAGTAGTACGGGACGGTTGAACACTGAAGCTTTCTTT. Translation: CASSTGRLNTEAFF.

There are a few counts of this clone. The V and J genes are TRBV30 and TRBJ1-4; 7 bases agree with TRBD1. The CDR3 spans 15 residues. Germline values: CDR1 GTSNPN, CDR2 SVGIG (reference sequence). V was pared by 2 bases and J by 3 bases, with 6 bases of the junction left unmatched. This chain's CDR3 is CAWSPGDSSNEKLFF. The CDR3 region has the DNA TGTGCCTGGAGTCCAGGGGACAGTTCTAATGAAAAACTGTTTTTT.